The 22 T cell receptor beta chains presented below share a single source sample, sequenced in a study of blood T cell repertoires in COVID-19. Here immunoSEQ multiplex PCR was the method, and the copy in TCRdb shows in-frame clones only, minus some. The sample lists about 400,000 clones; more than 85% were seen once. The sequenced sample consisted of peripheral blood. The receptors were gathered from a human donor in a cohort sampled during active COVID-19.

J is TRBJ2-5 and V is TRBV15; D possibly corresponds to TRBD1 (6 bases). The CDR3 is 14 amino acids. The ends were cut back, 7 bases at V and 2 bases at J, with 14 bases in the middle. The germline V gene has CDR1 LNHNV and CDR2 YYDKDF (reference sequence). This chain's CDR3 is CATTKRTEQETQYF. Here the CDR3 DNA reads TGTGCCACCACCAAAAGGACAGAACAAGAGACCCAGTACTTC.

This clone was seen just once. The V call is TRBV11-2, the J call TRBJ2-1; 7 bases are a match to TRBD2. Germline V gene lookup returns CDR1 SGHAT and CDR2 FQNNGV. This CDR3 has 14 amino acids. After removal of 3 bases from V and 10 bases from J, the junction contained 9 bases not matched to a gene. CDR3 region: CASSFGGGPPEQFF. CDR3 DNA sequence: TGTGCCAGCAGCTTTGGGGGAGGGCCGCCAGAGCAGTTCTTC.

The chain combines TRBV30 with TRBJ1-5; D not resolved. Germline CDR1 reads GTSNPN; CDR2 reads SVGIG (reference sequence). This CDR3 spans 14 amino acids. Trimming took off 2 bases at V and 6 bases at J, with 14 bases between the two ends. The DNA of the CDR3 is TGTGCCTGGAGTTGGCCCACGGGAGGTCAGCCCCAGCATTTT. Translation: CAWSWPTGGQPQHF.

The chain employs TRBV2 and TRBJ2-7; maybe TRBD2 (7 bases). Trimming cost V 5 bases and J 11 bases, with 19 bases left between them. This CDR3 contains 13 residues. Germline V gene lookup returns CDR1 SNHLY and CDR2 FYNNEI. CDR3 region: CASSRGGGLGEYF. The CDR3 DNA sequence: TGTGCCAGCAGTCGGGGCGGGGGCCTTGGGGAGTACTTC. Variable domain in full (rest from reference TRBV2 and TRBJ2-7): EPEVTQTPSHQVTQMGQEVILRCVPISNHLYFYWYRQILGQKVEFLVSFYNNEISEKSEIFDDQFSVERPDGSNFTLKIRSTKLEDSAMYFCASSRGGGLGEYFGPGTRLTVT.

In this sample, this clone turned up once. The rearrangement uses TRBV13 and TRBJ2-3; 12 bases map to TRBD2. Germline V gives CDR1 PRHDT, CDR2 FYEKMQ (reference sequence). The CDR3 totals 14 residues. Trimming at V came to 5 bases and at J to 13 bases, leaving 10 bases not matched to a gene. This CDR3 is CASSPLLAGGRKYF. CDR3 sequence (DNA): TGTGCCAGCAGCCCTCTCCTAGCGGGGGGGCGTAAGTATTTT.

The chain couples TRBV5-1 to TRBJ2-2, with D perhaps TRBD1 (5 bases). CDR3 length equals 15 residues. Trimming left V 0 bases short and J 0 bases short, with 6 bases between. Looked up from germline, CDR1 is SGHRS and CDR2 is YFSETQ. The CDR3 nucleotides are TGCGCCAGCAGCTTGGTGGGGCCGAACACCGGGGAGCTGTTTTTT. Amino acids: CASSLVGPNTGELFF.

The chain employs TRBV6-1 and TRBJ2-2, with 8 positions matching TRBD2. Germline V gene lookup returns CDR1 MNHNS and CDR2 SASEGT. The CDR3 is made up of 16 amino acids. V lost 2 bases, J lost 0 bases, and 2 bases stayed unmatched. CDR3 protein: CASSELRGANTGELFF. CDR3 DNA: TGTGCCAGCAGTGAACTGCGGGGGGCGAACACCGGGGAGCTGTTTTTT.

This clone was observed once. This sequence joins TRBV7-6 and TRBJ2-2; 7 bases line up with TRBD1. The length of the CDR3 is 15 residues. Germline V gene sequence: CDR1 SGHVS, CDR2 FNYEAQ. V shed 0 bases, J shed 5 bases, and the junction held 3 bases outside the gene matches. CDR3 sequence (DNA): TGTGCCAGCAGCTTAGCGGGGACAGTGACCGGGGAGCTGTTTTTT. Its translation: CASSLAGTVTGELFF.

The chain carries TRBV7-9 and TRBJ2-7; 7 bases agree with TRBD1. With 5 bases clipped from V and 4 bases from J, the junction kept 5 bases outside the gene matches. This CDR3 has 13 amino acids. Germline CDR1 reads SEHNR; CDR2 reads FQNEAQ (reference sequence). CDR3 DNA sequence: TGTGCCAGCAGCCCAGGGACAGTTTACGAGCAGTACTTC. Translating gives CASSPGTVYEQYF.

The chain links TRBV19 to TRBJ2-1, with 10 bases that match TRBD2. The ends lost 4 bases at V and 12 bases at J; junction bases unmatched: 12. Germline V gene lookup returns CDR1 LNHDA and CDR2 SQIVND (reference sequence). The CDR3 is 15 amino acids. CDR3 sequence reads: CASSNGLAVIRGQFF. For the CDR3, the DNA is TGTGCCAGTAGTAACGGACTAGCGGTCATACGGGGGCAGTTCTTC.

For this clone: Different DNA sequences within this sample yield the same CDR3. This chain links TRBV6-4 with TRBJ2-1; 11 bases map to TRBD2. This CDR3 is built from 15 residues. Germline V gives CDR1 MRHNA, CDR2 SNTAGT. V lost 0 bases, J lost 7 bases, and 2 bases stayed unmatched. CDR3 bases: TGTGCCAGCAGTGACTCAACTAGCGGGAGTAATGAGCAGTTCTTC. This sequence encodes CASSDSTSGSNEQFF.

CDR3 protein: CASSPSTGALGGGNTIYF. The CDR3 DNA sequence: TGTGCCAGCAGCCCGAGTACAGGGGCCCTTGGTGGTGGAAACACCATATATTTT. This chain uses TRBV3-1 (or the pseudogene TRBV3-2) with TRBJ1-3; 7 bases are shared with TRBD1. CDR3 length equals 18 residues. CDR1 LGHDT and CDR2 YNNKEL come from the germline V gene (reference sequence). J gave up 3 bases and V 4 bases, and 15 bases lay outside the gene matches.

This chain connects TRBV4-1 to TRBJ2-5; TRBD1 might be the D (6 bases). Germline CDR1 is MGHRA and CDR2 is YSYEKL. The CDR3 is made up of 17 amino acids. V was pared by 1 base and J by 2 bases, with 17 bases between. The CDR3, as DNA: TGCGCCAGCAGCCAAGCAATCCGAAGGACAGTTCAAGAGACCCAGTACTTC. It specifies CASSQAIRRTVQETQYF.

V gene TRBV11-2 combines with J gene TRBJ1-4, with D uncertain. The V end lost 2 bases, the J end lost 8 bases, and 18 bases lay between the germline ends. Per the germline V gene, CDR1 is SGHAT and CDR2 is FQNNGV. This CDR3 comprises 16 residues. The CDR3 sequence: CASSLMSRGGDEKLFF. The CDR3 nucleotides read TGTGCCAGCAGCTTAATGTCACGGGGAGGCGACGAAAAACTGTTTTTT.

This chain uses TRBV28 with TRBJ1-5, with D uncertain. Trimming stripped 6 bases from V and 1 base from J, with 10 bases between. CDR1 is MDHEN and CDR2 is SYDVKM in the germline V gene. CDR3 length equals 14 residues. The CDR3 is CASSPTTSNQPQHF. The CDR3 DNA is TGTGCCAGCAGCCCGACAACAAGCAATCAGCCCCAGCATTTT.

This clone has a single count. The V and J genes are TRBV5-1 and TRBJ2-1; 12 nucleotides line up with TRBD2. Germline V gene lookup returns CDR1 SGHRS and CDR2 YFSETQ. The CDR3 is 13 residues long. V was clipped by 4 bases and J by 10 bases; unmatched bases: 3. CDR3 loop: CASSVGTSGEQFF. CDR3 nucleotides: TGCGCCAGCAGCGTGGGGACTAGCGGGGAGCAGTTCTTC.

Worth noting for this clone: Compared with germline, one end of the junction differs, possibly owing to a read error. The J gene is TRBJ2-7, the V gene TRBV6-2 or TRBV6-3; the D gene is possibly TRBD2 (6 bases). This CDR3 contains 16 residues. Per the germline V gene, CDR1 is MNHEY and CDR2 is SVGEGT. The CDR3 is CASSGPGGARSYAQYF. In DNA form, the CDR3 reads TGTGCCAGCAGTGGACCAGGCGGGGCGCGAAGCTACGCGCAGTACTTC.

The chain employs TRBV6-5 and TRBJ2-7, with a possible D match to TRBD1 (5 bases). Trimming cost V 8 bases and J 1 base, with 15 bases left between them. The CDR3 is 14 residues long. Per the germline V gene, CDR1 is MNHEY and CDR2 is SVGAGI. The CDR3 DNA follows: TGTGCCAGCGAAACAGGTAGCTGGTCCTACGAGCAGTACTTC. Its protein product is CASETGSWSYEQYF.

The J gene is TRBJ1-1, the V gene TRBV2; no clear D. The CDR3 runs to 14 residues. Germline V gene sequence: CDR1 SNHLY, CDR2 FYNNEI. V lost 5 bases to trimming and J lost 1 base, with 11 bases between them. Here the CDR3 DNA reads TGTGCCAGCAGTAATGGAGGGTGGAACACTGAAGCTTTCTTT. As protein: CASSNGGWNTEAFF.

The CDR3: CASRYRGAYEQYF. DNA of the CDR3: TGTGCCAGCAGATACAGGGGCGCCTACGAGCAGTACTTC. The genes are TRBV28 and TRBJ2-7; 7 bases are a match to TRBD1. V shed 6 bases and J 2 bases; nucleotides not matched to a gene: 4. CDR3 length: 13 amino acids. Germline-derived CDR1 and CDR2 are MDHEN and SYDVKM.

The chain links TRBV5-1 to TRBJ2-2; weak D call: TRBD2 (5 bases). CDR3 length: 15 residues. V lost 6 bases, J lost 0 bases, and 12 bases lay in between. Germline V gene data show CDR1 as SGHRS and CDR2 as YFSETQ. The CDR3, as DNA: TGCGCCAGCACCGGGCGGGCCCCGAACACCGGGGAGCTGTTTTTT. This gives the protein CASTGRAPNTGELFF.

The CDR3 nucleotides read TGTGCCAGCAGTTTCTTCCGAGGGTTAGATACGCAGTATTTT. Protein sequence: CASSFFRGLDTQYF. This chain joins TRBV27 and TRBJ2-3, with D tentatively TRBD2 (5 bases). CDR1 is MNHEY, CDR2 SMNVEV, per germline (reference sequence). The CDR3 consists of 14 residues. V was trimmed by 3 bases and J by 5 bases, leaving 12 bases between them.